The clone carrying this T cell receptor (beta chain) was counted ten times or more. This sample is part of a study of blood T cells in healthy people across ages. The use of a sample-barcoded 5' primer and a J-beta primer mix characterized a second PCR of roughly 6 to 11 cycles. MiXCR, applied by TCRdb to the 5' RACE reads, yields one record per CDR3 protein. This sample yields around 670,000 distinct CDR3 sequences, of which about 30% are seen a single time; around a sixth belongs to the top ten. This CDR3 region has 13 residues. V lost 2 bases to trimming and J lost 2 bases, with 7 bases between them. Germline CDR1 MNHEY, CDR2 SVGEGT.

The rearrangement joins TRBV6-2 or TRBV6-3 to TRBJ2-7, with D hard to call. Source material: blood. The TCR was taken from a woman at least 80 years old in good health. The CDR3 DNA is TGTGCCAGCAGTTACGGGTTCCCCTACGAGCAGTACTTC. Translation: CASSYGFPYEQYF.